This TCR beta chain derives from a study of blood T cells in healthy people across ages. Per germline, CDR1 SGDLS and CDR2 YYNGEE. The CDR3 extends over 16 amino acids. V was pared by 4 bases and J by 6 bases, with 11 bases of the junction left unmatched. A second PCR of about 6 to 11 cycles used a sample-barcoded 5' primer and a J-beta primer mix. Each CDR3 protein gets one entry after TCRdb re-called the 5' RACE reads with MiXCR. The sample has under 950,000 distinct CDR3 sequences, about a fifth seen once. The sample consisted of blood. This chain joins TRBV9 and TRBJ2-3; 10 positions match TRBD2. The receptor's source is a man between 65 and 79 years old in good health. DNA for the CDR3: TGTGCCAGCAGCTTCCCACTAGCGGGGTCCTCGGATACGCAGTATTTT. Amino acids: CASSFPLAGSSDTQYF.